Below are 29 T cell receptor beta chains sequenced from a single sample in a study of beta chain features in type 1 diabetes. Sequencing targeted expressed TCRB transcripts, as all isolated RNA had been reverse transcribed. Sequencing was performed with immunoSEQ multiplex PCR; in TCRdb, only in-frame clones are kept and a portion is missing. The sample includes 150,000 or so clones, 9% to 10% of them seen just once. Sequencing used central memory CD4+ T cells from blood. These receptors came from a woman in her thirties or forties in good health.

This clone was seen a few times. CDR3 protein: CASSGAGTGGHEQYF. As DNA, the CDR3 is TGTGCCAGCAGCGGTGCCGGGACAGGGGGCCACGAGCAGTACTTC. The chain recombines TRBV5-6 with TRBJ2-7, with TRBD1 matching over 12 bases. Per the germline V gene, CDR1 is SGHDT and CDR2 is YYEEEE. There are 15 residues in the CDR3. V shed 4 bases, J shed 5 bases, and the junction held 7 bases outside the gene matches.

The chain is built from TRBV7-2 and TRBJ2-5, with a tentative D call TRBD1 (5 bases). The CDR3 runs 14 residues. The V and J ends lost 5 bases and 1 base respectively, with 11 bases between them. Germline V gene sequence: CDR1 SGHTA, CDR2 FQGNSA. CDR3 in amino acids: CASSDWTSQETQYF. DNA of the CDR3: TGTGCCAGCAGCGACTGGACAAGCCAAGAGACCCAGTACTTC.

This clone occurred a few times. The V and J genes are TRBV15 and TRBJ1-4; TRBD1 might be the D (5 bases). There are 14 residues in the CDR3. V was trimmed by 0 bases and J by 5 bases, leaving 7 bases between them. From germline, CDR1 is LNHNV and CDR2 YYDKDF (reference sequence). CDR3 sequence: CATSRDRTNEKLFF. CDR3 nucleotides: TGTGCCACCAGCAGAGATCGGACAAATGAAAAACTGTTTTTT.

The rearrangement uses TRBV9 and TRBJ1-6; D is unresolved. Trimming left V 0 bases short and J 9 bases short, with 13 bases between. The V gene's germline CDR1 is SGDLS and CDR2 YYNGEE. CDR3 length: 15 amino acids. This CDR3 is CASSVEASEVSPLHF. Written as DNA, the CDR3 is TGTGCCAGCAGCGTAGAGGCCAGCGAAGTTTCACCCCTCCACTTT.

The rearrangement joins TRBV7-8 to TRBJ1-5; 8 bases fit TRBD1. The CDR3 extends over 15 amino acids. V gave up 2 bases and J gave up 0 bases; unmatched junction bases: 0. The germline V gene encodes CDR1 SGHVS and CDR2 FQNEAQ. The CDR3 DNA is TGTGCCAGCAGCTTACAGGGGGCTAGCAATCAGCCCCAGCATTTT. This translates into CASSLQGASNQPQHF.

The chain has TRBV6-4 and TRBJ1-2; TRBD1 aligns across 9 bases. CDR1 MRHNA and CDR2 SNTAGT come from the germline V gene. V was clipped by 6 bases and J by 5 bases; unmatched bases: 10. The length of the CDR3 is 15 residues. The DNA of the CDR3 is TGTGCCAGCAGACTCGGTACAGGGGGCATGTATGGCTACACCTTC. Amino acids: CASRLGTGGMYGYTF.

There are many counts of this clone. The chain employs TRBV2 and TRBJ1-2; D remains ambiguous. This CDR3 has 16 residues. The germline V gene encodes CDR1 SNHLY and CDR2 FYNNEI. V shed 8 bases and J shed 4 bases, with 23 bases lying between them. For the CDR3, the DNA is TGTGCCAGCTGGCGCGGAGACTGGGTGCGAGGCTATGGCTACACCTTC. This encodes CASWRGDWVRGYGYTF.

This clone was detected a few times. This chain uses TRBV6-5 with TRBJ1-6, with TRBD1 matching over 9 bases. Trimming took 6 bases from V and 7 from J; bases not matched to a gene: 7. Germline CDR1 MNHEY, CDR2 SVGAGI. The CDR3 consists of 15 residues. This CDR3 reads CASRSPGQGNSPLHF. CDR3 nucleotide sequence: TGTGCCAGCAGATCTCCGGGACAGGGAAATTCACCCCTCCACTTT.

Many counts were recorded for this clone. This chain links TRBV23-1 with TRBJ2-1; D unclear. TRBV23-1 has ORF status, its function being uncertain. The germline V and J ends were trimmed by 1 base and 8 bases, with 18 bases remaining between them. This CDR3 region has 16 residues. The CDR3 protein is CASSQLGWAPSDEQFF. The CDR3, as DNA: TGCGCCAGCAGTCAATTGGGTTGGGCGCCCTCGGATGAGCAGTTCTTC.

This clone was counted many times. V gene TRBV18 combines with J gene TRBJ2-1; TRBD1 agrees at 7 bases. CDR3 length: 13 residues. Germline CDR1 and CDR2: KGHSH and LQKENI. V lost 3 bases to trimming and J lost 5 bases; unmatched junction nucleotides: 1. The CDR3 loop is CASSPGTDNEQFF. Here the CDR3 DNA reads TGTGCCAGCTCACCCGGGACAGACAATGAGCAGTTCTTC.

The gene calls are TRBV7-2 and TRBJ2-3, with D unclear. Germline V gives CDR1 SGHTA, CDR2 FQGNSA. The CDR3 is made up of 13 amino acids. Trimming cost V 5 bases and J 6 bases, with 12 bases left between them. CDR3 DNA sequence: TGTGCCAGCAGCGGCCCCGGCAGGGATACGCAGTATTTT. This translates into CASSGPGRDTQYF.

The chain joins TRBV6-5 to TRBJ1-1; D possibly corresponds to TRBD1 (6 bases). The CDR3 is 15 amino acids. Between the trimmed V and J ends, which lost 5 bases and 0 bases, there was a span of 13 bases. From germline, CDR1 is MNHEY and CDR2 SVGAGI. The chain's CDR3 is CASSITGIMNTEAFF. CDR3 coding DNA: TGTGCCAGCAGTATCACAGGGATCATGAACACTGAAGCTTTCTTT.

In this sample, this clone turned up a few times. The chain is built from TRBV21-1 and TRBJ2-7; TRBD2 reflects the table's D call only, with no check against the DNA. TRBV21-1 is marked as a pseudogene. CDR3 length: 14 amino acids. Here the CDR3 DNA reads TGTGCCAGCAGGAAAGGCTCGGTGTCCTACGAGCAGTACTTC. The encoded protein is CASRKGSVSYEQYF.

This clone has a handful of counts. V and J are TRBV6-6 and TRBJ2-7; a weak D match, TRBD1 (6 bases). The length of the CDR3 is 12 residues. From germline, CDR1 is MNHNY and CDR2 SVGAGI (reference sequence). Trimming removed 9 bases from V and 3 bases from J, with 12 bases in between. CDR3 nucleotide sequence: TGTGCCAGTTCGGGACAAAACTACGAGCAGTACTTC. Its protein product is CASSGQNYEQYF.

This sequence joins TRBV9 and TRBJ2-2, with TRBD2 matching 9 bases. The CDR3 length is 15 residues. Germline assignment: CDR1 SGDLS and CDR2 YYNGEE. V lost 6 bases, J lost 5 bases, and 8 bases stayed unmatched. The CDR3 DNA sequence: TGTGCCAGCAATCCGGGACTAGCAAATACCGGGGAGCTGTTTTTT. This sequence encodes CASNPGLANTGELFF.

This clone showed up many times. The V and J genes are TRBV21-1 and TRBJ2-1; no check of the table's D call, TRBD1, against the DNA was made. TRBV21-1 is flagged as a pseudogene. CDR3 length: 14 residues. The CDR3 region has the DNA TGTGCCAGCAGCAAGTGGGACAGGGTCCATGAGCAGTTCTTC. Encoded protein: CASSKWDRVHEQFF.

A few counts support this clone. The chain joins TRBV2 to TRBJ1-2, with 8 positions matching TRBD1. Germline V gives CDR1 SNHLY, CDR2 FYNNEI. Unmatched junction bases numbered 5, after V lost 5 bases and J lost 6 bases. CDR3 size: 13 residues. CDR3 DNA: TGTGCCAGCAGTTTGGACAGGGCGAATGGCTACACCTTC. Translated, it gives CASSLDRANGYTF.

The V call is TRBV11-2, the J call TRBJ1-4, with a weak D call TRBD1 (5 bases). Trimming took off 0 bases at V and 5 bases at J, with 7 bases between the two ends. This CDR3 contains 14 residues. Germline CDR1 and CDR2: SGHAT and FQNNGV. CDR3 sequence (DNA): TGTGCCAGCAGCTTAGACAGGGCAAATGAAAAACTGTTTTTT. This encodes CASSLDRANEKLFF. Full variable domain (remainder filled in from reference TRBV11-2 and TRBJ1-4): EAGVAQSPRYKIIEKRQSVAFWCNPISGHATLYWYQQILGQGPKLLIQFQNNGVVDDSQLPKDRFSAERLKGVDSTLKIQPAKLEDSAVYLCASSLDRANEKLFFGSGTQLSVL.

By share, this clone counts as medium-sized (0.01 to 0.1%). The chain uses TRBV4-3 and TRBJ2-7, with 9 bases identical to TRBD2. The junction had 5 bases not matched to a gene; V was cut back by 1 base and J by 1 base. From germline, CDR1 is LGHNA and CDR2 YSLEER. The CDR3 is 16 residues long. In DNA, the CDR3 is TGCGCCAGCAGCCAAGCGCGGGGGGGCCTATCCTACGAGCAGTACTTC. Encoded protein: CASSQARGGLSYEQYF.

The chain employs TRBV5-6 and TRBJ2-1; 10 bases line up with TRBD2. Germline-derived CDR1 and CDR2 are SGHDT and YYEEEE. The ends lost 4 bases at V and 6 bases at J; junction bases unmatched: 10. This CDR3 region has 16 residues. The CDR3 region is CASSRPGLAMINEQFF. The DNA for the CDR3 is TGTGCCAGCAGCCGCCCGGGACTAGCGATGATCAATGAGCAGTTCTTC.

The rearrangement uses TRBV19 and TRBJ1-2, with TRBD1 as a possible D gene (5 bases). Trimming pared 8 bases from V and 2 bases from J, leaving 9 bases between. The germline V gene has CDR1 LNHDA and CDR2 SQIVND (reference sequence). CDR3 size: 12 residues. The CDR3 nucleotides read TGTGCCAGTTACCGACAGAACTATGGCTACACCTTC. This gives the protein CASYRQNYGYTF. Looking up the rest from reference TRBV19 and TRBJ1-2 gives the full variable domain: DGGITQSPKYLFRKEGQNVTLSCEQNLNHDAMYWYRQDPGQGLRLIYYSQIVNDFQKGDIAEGYSVSREKKESFPLTVTSAQKNPTAFYLCASYRQNYGYTFGSGTRLTVV.

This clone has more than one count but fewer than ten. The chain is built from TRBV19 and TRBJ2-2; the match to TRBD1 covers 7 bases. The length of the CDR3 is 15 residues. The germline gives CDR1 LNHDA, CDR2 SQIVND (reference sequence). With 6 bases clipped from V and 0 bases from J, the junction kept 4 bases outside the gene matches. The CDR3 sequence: CASSRGTTNTGELFF. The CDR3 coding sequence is TGTGCCAGTAGCAGGGGGACCACGAACACCGGGGAGCTGTTTTTT.

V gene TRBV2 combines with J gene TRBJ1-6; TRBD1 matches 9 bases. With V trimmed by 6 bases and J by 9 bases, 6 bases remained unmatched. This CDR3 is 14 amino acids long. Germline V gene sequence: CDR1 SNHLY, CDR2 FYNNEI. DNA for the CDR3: TGTGCCAGCAGCGCCGGGACAGGGTCTTCACCCCTCCACTTT. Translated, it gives CASSAGTGSSPLHF. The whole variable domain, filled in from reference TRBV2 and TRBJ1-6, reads EPEVTQTPSHQVTQMGQEVILRCVPISNHLYFYWYRQILGQKVEFLVSFYNNEISEKSEIFDDQFSVERPDGSNFTLKIRSTKLEDSAMYFCASSAGTGSSPLHFGNGTRLTVT.

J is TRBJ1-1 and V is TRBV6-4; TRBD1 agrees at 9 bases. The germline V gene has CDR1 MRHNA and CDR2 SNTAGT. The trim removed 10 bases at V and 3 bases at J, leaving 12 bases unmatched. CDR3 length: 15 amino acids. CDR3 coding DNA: TGTGCCATCCGGGGGGACAGGGTCGGGGACACTGAAGCTTTCTTT. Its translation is CAIRGDRVGDTEAFF.

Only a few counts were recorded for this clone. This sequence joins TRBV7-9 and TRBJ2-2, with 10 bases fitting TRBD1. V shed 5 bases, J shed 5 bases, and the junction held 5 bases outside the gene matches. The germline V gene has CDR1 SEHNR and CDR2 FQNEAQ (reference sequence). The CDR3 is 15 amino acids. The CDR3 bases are TGTGCCAGCAGCACGGGACAGGGGTTGACCGGGGAGCTGTTTTTT. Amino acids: CASSTGQGLTGELFF.

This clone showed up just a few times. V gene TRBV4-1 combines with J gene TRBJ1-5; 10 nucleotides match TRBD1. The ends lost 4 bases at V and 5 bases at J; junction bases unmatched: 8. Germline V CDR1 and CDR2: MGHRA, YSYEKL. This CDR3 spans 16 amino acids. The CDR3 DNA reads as TGCGCCAGCAGCCCTAGACAGGGGGCCTGGGATCAGCCCCAGCATTTT. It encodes CASSPRQGAWDQPQHF.

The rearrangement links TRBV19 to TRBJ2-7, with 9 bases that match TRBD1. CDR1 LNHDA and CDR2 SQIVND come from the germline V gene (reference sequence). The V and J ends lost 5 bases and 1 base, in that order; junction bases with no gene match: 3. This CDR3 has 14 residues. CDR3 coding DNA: TGTGCCAGTAGTCTACAGGGGGCTTCCTACGAGCAGTACTTC. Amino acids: CASSLQGASYEQYF.

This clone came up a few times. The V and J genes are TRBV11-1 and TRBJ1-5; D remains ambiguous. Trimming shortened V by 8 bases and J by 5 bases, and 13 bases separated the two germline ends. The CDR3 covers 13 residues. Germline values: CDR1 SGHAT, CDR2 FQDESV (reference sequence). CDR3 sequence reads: CASGYTADQPQHF. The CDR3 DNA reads TGTGCCAGCGGATACACAGCAGATCAGCCCCAGCATTTT.

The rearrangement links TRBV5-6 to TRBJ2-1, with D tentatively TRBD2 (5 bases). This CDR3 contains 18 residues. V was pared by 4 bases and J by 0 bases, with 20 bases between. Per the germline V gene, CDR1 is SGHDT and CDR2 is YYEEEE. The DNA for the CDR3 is TGTGCCAGCAGCCCCCCGGAGGCGCCCGGGAACTCCTACAATGAGCAGTTCTTC. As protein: CASSPPEAPGNSYNEQFF.